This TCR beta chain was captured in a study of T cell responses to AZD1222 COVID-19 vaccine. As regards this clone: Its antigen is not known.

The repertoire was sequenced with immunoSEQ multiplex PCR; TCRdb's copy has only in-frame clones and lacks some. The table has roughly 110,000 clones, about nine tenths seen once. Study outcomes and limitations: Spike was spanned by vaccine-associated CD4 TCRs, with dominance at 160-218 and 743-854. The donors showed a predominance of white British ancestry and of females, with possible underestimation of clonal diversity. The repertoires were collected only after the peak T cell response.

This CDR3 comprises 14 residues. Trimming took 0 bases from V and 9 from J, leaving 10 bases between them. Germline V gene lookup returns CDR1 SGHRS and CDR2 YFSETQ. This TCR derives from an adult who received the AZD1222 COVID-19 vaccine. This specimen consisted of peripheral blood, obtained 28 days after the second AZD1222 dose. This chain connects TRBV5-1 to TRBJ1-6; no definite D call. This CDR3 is CASSLVVEGSPLHF. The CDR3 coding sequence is TGCGCCAGCAGCTTGGTGGTAGAAGGTTCACCCCTCCACTTT.